The TCR beta chain under discussion was sequenced for a study of blood T cell repertoires in COVID-19. In the study overall: Sites in the United States, Italy and Spain provided acute and convalescent COVID-19 samples. T cells, B-cell-depleted T cells, or PBMCs provided the cDNA or gDNA that served as material.

Per germline, CDR1 MNHEY and CDR2 SVGEGT. After removal of 6 bases from V and 3 bases from J, the junction contained 4 bases not matched to a gene. The CDR3 consists of 13 residues. How the authors handled the data: Amplification of reference gene primers provided the estimated nucleated cell counts. Clones were sequenced by immunoSEQ multiplex PCR, and TCRdb holds only the in-frame ones, with some missing. The V and J calls and clone size are taken from that table; D and trimming were inferred from the DNA. The table records about 83,000 clones, roughly 90% of them present only once. This chain joins TRBV6-2 or TRBV6-3 and TRBJ1-2; 7 positions agree with TRBD1. The specimen was peripheral blood. This TCR came from a woman older than 75 with active or convalescent COVID-19. CDR3 in amino acids: CASSRDSYYGYTF. The CDR3 DNA sequence: TGTGCCAGCAGCCGGGACAGCTACTATGGCTACACCTTC.